This T cell receptor (beta chain) was recorded in a study of control samples from healthy donors and cancer patients. This clone is a singleton in its sample. The table came from immunoSEQ multiplex PCR; TCRdb's copy has only in-frame clones and leaves some out. The sample yields about 220,000 clones, 85% to 95% seen once. The CDR3 runs 13 residues. Germline lookup yields CDR1 SQVTM and CDR2 ANQGSEA. Trimming took off 4 bases at V and 4 bases at J, with 13 bases between the two ends. The sequence was collected from a man aged 45-65 years in good health. The sample comprised blood. V and J are TRBV29-1 and TRBJ2-5; the D is unclear. The CDR3 protein is CSVGNRARETQYF. The CDR3 bases are TGCAGCGTTGGCAATAGGGCCAGAGAGACCCAGTACTTC.